Shown below are 10 T cell receptor beta chains from a single sample sequenced in a study of blood T cell repertoires in COVID-19. Generated by immunoSEQ multiplex PCR, the TCRdb table keeps only in-frame clones and is missing some. The sample includes about 250,000 clones, over 80% of them seen just once. The sequenced sample consisted of peripheral blood. The receptors come from a woman between 40 and 50 years old who had recovered from COVID-19.

This clone was observed once. The chain links TRBV24-1 to TRBJ1-2; no firm D call. CDR1 and CDR2 from the germline V gene are KGHDR and SFDVKD. V dropped 2 bases and J dropped 5 bases, with 11 bases sitting between them. This CDR3 region has 14 residues. CDR3 protein: CATSDSGRGYGYTF. CDR3 DNA: TGTGCCACCAGTGATTCTGGGAGAGGGTATGGCTACACCTTC.

This chain connects TRBV3-1 (or the pseudogene TRBV3-2) to TRBJ1-2; no definite D call. Trimming removed 1 base from V and 5 bases from J, with 17 bases in between. The CDR3 has 16 amino acids. Germline values: CDR1 LGHDT, CDR2 YNNKEL (reference sequence). DNA of the CDR3: TGTGCCAGCAGCCAAGGTTCCTTAACCACGGGGTATGGCTACACCTTC. Its translation: CASSQGSLTTGYGYTF.

This chain connects TRBV5-5 to TRBJ2-7, with D possibly TRBD2 on 7 matching bases. Deletions cut 3 bases from V and 0 bases from J, with 16 bases between. CDR1 and CDR2 (germline): SGHKS, YYEKEE (reference sequence). This CDR3 spans 16 amino acids. The CDR3 DNA reads TGTGCCAGCAGCTCAACTGGGGGGGCGGGCTCCTACGAGCAGTACTTC. The encoded protein is CASSSTGGAGSYEQYF.

The chain is built from TRBV5-1 and TRBJ1-1; unclear D gene. Germline CDR1 and CDR2: SGHRS and YFSETQ. V was shortened by 2 bases and J by 1 base, with 9 bases between the two germline ends. The CDR3 contains 14 residues. The CDR3 reads CASSFQRGNTEAFF. CDR3 DNA: TGCGCCAGCAGCTTCCAACGGGGGAACACTGAAGCTTTCTTT.

The chain employs TRBV2 and TRBJ1-2; D ambiguous. The germline V gene encodes CDR1 SNHLY and CDR2 FYNNEI. Trimming shortened V by 0 bases and J by 2 bases, and 7 bases separated the two germline ends. The CDR3 is 14 amino acids. The CDR3 nucleotides are TGTGCCAGCAGTGAAGCGGCACAGAACTATGGCTACACCTTC. It is translated as CASSEAAQNYGYTF. Combining the CDR3 with reference TRBV2 and TRBJ1-2 gives the whole variable domain EPEVTQTPSHQVTQMGQEVILRCVPISNHLYFYWYRQILGQKVEFLVSFYNNEISEKSEIFDDQFSVERPDGSNFTLKIRSTKLEDSAMYFCASSEAAQNYGYTFGSGTRLTVV.

This rearrangement joins TRBV5-5 to TRBJ1-2, with 7 bases that match TRBD1. CDR1 is SGHKS and CDR2 is YYEKEE in the germline V gene (reference sequence). V lost 4 bases to trimming and J lost 2 bases; unmatched junction nucleotides: 5. CDR3 size: 14 residues. CDR3 nucleotides: TGTGCCAGCAGCCGAACGACAGGGAACTATGGCTACACCTTC. Amino acids: CASSRTTGNYGYTF.

The V and J genes are TRBV4-1 and TRBJ1-2, with 8 bases lining up with TRBD1. This CDR3 is built from 14 residues. V gave up 2 bases and J gave up 8 bases; unmatched junction bases: 7. The germline V gene has CDR1 MGHRA and CDR2 YSYEKL. The CDR3 DNA is TGCGCCAGCAGCCAACCGGACAGGGAGAAAGGCTACACCTTC. The encoded protein is CASSQPDREKGYTF.

V is TRBV6-5 and J is TRBJ2-3; D is perhaps TRBD2 (5 bases). The CDR3 covers 15 residues. The germline CDR1 and CDR2 sequences are MNHEY and SVGAGI. Trimming removed 5 bases from V and 3 bases from J, with 15 bases in between. CDR3 in amino acids: CASSPGGGKTDTQYF. The DNA for the CDR3 is TGTGCCAGCAGTCCCGGCGGAGGAAAGACAGATACGCAGTATTTT.

The table lists this clone with a count of one. The chain combines TRBV2 with TRBJ1-1; 7 nucleotides line up with TRBD1. J lost 5 bases, V lost 3 bases, and 3 bases had no gene match. CDR1 SNHLY and CDR2 FYNNEI come from the germline V gene. This CDR3 comprises 13 residues. The CDR3 sequence: CASSEIQGTEAFF. The DNA of the CDR3 is TGTGCCAGCAGTGAGATACAGGGGACTGAAGCTTTCTTT.

The gene calls are TRBV19 and TRBJ2-6, with 7 positions matching TRBD1. The length of the CDR3 is 18 residues. V lost 4 bases and J lost 0; bases outside the gene matches: 9. Germline V gene data show CDR1 as LNHDA and CDR2 as SQIVND (reference sequence). As DNA, the CDR3 is TGTGCCAGTAGTAGGGGGTACAGGGGTAACTCTGGGGCCAACGTCCTGACTTTC. It yields the protein CASSRGYRGNSGANVLTF.